These T cell receptor beta chains were read from a single sample in a study of T cells in Graves' hyperthyroidism and ophthalmopathy. One entry per CDR3 protein, called by TCRdb with MiXCR from the multiplex PCR reads. The sample shows hundreds of thousands of distinct CDR3 sequences, 38% of them seen only once. Source material: blood. The origin of the receptors is a man younger than 35 with Graves' hyperthyroidism. The CDR3 runs from the conserved cysteine through the conserved F or W. The D gene is left open where the match is weak. Some rows have no size entry. The others give once, few or many, or a class for an expanded clone.

TRBJ1-1	TRBV5-6	.	few	CAYSIRQGMNTEAFF	TGTGCCTACAGCATCCGTCAGGGGATGAACACTGAAGCTTTCTTT
TRBJ2-5	TRBV7-8	TRBD2	many	CASSPPSGPPALETQYF	TGTGCCAGCAGCCCTCCTAGCGGTCCCCCTGCATTGGAGACCCAGTACTTC
TRBJ1-5	TRBV7-2	.	many	CASSLERGYQPQHF	TGTGCCAGCAGCTTAGAGAGGGGCTATCAGCCCCAGCATTTT
TRBJ2-5	TRBV7-3	TRBD2	.	CASSLGGRSSGTQYF	TGTGCCAGTAGCCTGGGCGGGAGGTCTTCTGGGACCCAGTACTTC
TRBJ2-2	TRBV10-2	.	.	CASSEYWGNTGELFF	TGCGCCAGCAGTGAGTACTGGGGGAACACCGGGGAGCTGTTTTTT
TRBJ1-3	TRBV5-1	.	many	CASSLTQGRSGNTIYF	TGCGCCAGCAGCTTGACACAGGGTCGCTCTGGAAACACCATATATTTT
TRBJ1-1	TRBV7-8	.	few	CASSFVPDEAFF	TGTGCCAGCAGCTTCGTCCCCGATGAAGCTTTCTTT
TRBJ1-1	TRBV9	TRBD1	.	CASSQADRPNTEAFF	TGTGCCAGCAGCCAAGCGGACAGGCCGAACACTGAAGCTTTCTTT
TRBJ2-5	TRBV7-2	.	few	CASSLLVSETQYF	TGTGCCAGCAGCTTATTAGTATCGGAGACCCAGTACTTC
TRBJ2-5	TRBV20-1	.	.	CSASGEPQETQYF	TGCAGTGCTAGCGGGGAACCCCAAGAGACCCAGTACTTC
TRBJ2-5	TRBV10-2	.	.	CASSELPGQETQYF	TGCGCCAGCAGTGAACTCCCGGGACAAGAGACCCAGTACTTC
TRBJ2-7	TRBV11-3	TRBD2	few	CASSPRTSGGEAYF	TGTGCCAGCAGCCCCAGGACTAGCGGTGGAGAGGCGTACTTC
TRBJ1-5	TRBV7-2	.	.	CASSPGPPGSQHF	TGTGCCAGCAGTCCGGGACCCCCAGGGAGCCAGCATTTT
TRBJ2-6	TRBV24-1	.	many	CATSDWDSGANVLTF	TGTGCCACCAGTGATTGGGACTCTGGGGCCAACGTCCTGACTTTC
TRBJ2-2	TRBV7-3	TRBD1	many	CASSLGTGVTGELFF	TGTGCCAGCAGCTTGGGGACAGGGGTCACCGGGGAGCTGTTTTTT
TRBJ1-2	TRBV2	.	few	CASSQGPGYGYTF	TGTGCCAGCAGTCAGGGGCCGGGGTATGGCTACACCTTC
TRBJ2-7	TRBV5-1	.	.	CASRYSRGAGSEQYF	TGCGCCAGCAGGTATTCCAGGGGCGCCGGGAGCGAGCAGTACTTC
TRBJ2-2	TRBV7-6	.	many	CASSLDSGELFF	TGTGCCAGCAGCTTAGACTCCGGGGAGCTGTTTTTT
TRBJ2-2	TRBV4-2	.	once	CASSLTGGPNTGELFF	TGTGCCAGCAGCTTGACCGGGGGGCCGAACACCGGGGAGCTGTTTTTT
TRBJ2-7	TRBV2	TRBD1	many	CAGGQGGYEQYF	TGTGCCGGGGGACAGGGAGGGTACGAGCAGTACTTC
TRBJ1-1	TRBV10-3	TRBD1	many	CAISRTGGKNTEAFF	TGTGCCATCAGTAGGACAGGGGGAAAGAACACTGAAGCTTTCTTT
TRBJ1-3	TRBV12-3/TRBV12-4	.	.	CASSFMVTSGNTIYF	TGTGCCAGCAGTTTCATGGTGACCTCTGGAAACACCATATATTTT
TRBJ2-6	TRBV5-5	.	few	CASSLRADSYAGANVLTF	TGTGCCAGCAGCTTGCGCGCAGACAGCTATGCAGGGGCCAACGTCCTGACTTTC
TRBJ2-2	TRBV10-3	.	many	CAISVSGPSGELFF	TGTGCCATCAGTGTCTCGGGTCCCTCCGGGGAGCTGTTTTTT
TRBJ2-7	TRBV7-2	.	.	CASSTSPGPYEQYF	TGTGCCAGCAGCACATCCCCGGGGCCCTACGAGCAGTACTTC
TRBJ2-5	TRBV29-1	TRBD2	.	CSVLGTASGEETQYF	TGCAGCGTGCTTGGGACGGCTAGCGGGGAAGAGACCCAGTACTTC
TRBJ1-2	TRBV29-1	.	many	CSVGRSPIYGYTF	TGCAGCGTTGGTCGTTCCCCAATCTATGGCTACACCTTC
TRBJ1-6	TRBV7-9	.	.	CASSTPREWGSPLHF	TGTGCCAGCAGCACCCCGAGGGAATGGGGTTCACCCCTCCACTTT
TRBJ1-4	TRBV5-1	.	few	CASSFAQRVDPGNEKLFF	TGCGCCAGCAGCTTCGCACAGAGAGTCGATCCTGGTAATGAAAAACTGTTTTTT
TRBJ1-3	TRBV9	TRBD1	few	CASSVTGATGGNTIYF	TGTGCCAGCAGCGTGACAGGGGCTACTGGTGGAAACACCATATATTTT
TRBJ1-1	TRBV7-2	.	.	CASSSRDTGEAFF	TGTGCCAGCAGTTCCCGGGATACAGGTGAAGCTTTCTTT
TRBJ2-2	TRBV29-1	TRBD2	few	CSARAGGMIGELFF	TGCAGCGCCCGGGCGGGAGGAATGATCGGGGAGCTGTTTTTT
TRBJ1-1	TRBV12-3/TRBV12-4	.	few	CASRIPGAGGEAFF	TGTGCCAGCAGAATTCCAGGGGCTGGAGGTGAAGCTTTCTTT
TRBJ2-5	TRBV2	.	.	CASSLGVQGKTETQYF	TGTGCCAGCAGCTTAGGCGTACAGGGAAAGACGGAGACCCAGTACTTC
TRBJ1-4	TRBV6-5	.	few	CASSYGRDVNEKLFF	TGTGCCAGCAGTTACGGGAGGGACGTTAATGAAAAACTGTTTTTT
TRBJ1-4	TRBV20-1	TRBD1	.	CSAARQGGNEKLFF	TGCAGTGCTGCCCGACAGGGGGGTAATGAAAAACTGTTTTTT
TRBJ2-5	TRBV2	TRBD2	.	CASSPHLGLAGEGETQYF	TGTGCCAGCAGCCCGCACCTGGGACTAGCGGGAGAGGGAGAGACCCAGTACTTC
TRBJ2-7	TRBV7-2	.	many	CASSSSFGGEQYF	TGTGCCAGCAGCTCGTCGTTCGGGGGCGAGCAGTACTTC
TRBJ2-2	TRBV5-1	TRBD1	.	CASSIRDRAAGELFF	TGCGCCAGCAGCATCCGGGACAGGGCGGCCGGGGAGCTGTTTTTT
TRBJ1-4	TRBV5-1	.	.	CASSTSDGTPVREKLFF	TGCGCCAGCAGCACCTCCGACGGGACACCGGTCCGTGAAAAACTGTTTTTT
TRBJ1-2	TRBV25-1	.	many	CATGRGYGYTF	TGTGCCACCGGCAGGGGCTATGGCTACACCTTC
TRBJ1-5	TRBV19	.	few	CASSSLGGANQPQHF	TGTGCCAGCAGCAGCTTGGGGGGGGCAAATCAGCCCCAGCATTTT